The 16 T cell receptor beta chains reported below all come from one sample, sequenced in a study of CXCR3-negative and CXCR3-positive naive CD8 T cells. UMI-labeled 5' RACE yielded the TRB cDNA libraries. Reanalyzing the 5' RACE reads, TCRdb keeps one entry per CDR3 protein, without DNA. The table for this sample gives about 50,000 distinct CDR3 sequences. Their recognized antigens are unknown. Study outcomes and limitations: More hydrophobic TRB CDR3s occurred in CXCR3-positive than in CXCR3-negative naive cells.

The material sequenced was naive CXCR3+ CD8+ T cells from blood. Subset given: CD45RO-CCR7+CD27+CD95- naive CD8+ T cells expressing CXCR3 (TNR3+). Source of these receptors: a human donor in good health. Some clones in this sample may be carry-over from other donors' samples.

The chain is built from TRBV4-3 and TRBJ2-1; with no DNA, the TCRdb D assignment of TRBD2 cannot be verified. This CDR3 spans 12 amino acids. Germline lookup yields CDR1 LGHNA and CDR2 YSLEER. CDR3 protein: CASSQAGSEQFF.

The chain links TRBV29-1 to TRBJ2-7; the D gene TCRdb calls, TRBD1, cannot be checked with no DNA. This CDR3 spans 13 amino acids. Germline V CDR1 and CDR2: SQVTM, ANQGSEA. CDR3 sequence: CSVEDPGTYEQYF.

The CDR3 loop reads CASSLFGREETQYF. This chain connects TRBV7-9 to TRBJ2-5; lacking DNA, the TRBD2 call made by TCRdb goes unchecked. The CDR3 runs to 14 residues. Per germline, CDR1 SEHNR and CDR2 FQNEAQ (reference sequence).

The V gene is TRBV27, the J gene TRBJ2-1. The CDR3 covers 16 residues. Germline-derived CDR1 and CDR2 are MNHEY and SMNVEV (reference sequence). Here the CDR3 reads CASSLFAFQAYNEQFF.

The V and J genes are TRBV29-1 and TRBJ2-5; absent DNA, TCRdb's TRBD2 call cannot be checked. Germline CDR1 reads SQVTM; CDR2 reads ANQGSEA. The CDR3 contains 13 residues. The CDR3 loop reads CSASGEYQETQYF.

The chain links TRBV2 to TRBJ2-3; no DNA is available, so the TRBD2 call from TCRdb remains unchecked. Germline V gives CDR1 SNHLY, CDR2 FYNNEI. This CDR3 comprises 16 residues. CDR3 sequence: CASSESTPRGLDTQYF.

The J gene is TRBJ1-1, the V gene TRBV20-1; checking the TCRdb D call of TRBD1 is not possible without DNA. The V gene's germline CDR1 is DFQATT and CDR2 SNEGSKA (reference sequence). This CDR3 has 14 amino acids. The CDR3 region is CSATIDRLQPEAFF.

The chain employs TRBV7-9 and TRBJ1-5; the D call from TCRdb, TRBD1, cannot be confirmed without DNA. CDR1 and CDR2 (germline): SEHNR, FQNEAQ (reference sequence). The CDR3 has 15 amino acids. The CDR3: CASSTDREYNQPQHF.

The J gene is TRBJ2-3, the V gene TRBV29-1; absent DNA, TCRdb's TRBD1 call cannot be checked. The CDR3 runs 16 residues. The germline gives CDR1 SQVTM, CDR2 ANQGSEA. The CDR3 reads CSVRSLQGGYADTQYF.

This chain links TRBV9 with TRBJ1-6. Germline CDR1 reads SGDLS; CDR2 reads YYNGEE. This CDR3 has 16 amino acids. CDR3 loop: CASSATLSSYNSPLHF.

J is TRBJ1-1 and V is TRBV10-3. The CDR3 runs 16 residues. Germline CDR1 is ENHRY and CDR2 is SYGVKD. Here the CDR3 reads CAISELEGSMNTEAFF.

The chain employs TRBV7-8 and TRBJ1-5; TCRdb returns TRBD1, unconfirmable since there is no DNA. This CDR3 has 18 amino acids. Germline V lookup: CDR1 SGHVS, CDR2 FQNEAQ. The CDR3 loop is CASSSESDRDYSNQPQHF.

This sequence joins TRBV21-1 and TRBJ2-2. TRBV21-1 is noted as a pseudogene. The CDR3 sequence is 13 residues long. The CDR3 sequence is CASSKDYSRELFF.

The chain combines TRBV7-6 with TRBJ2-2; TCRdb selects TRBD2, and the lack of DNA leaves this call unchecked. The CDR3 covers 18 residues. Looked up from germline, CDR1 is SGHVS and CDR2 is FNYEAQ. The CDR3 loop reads CASSPHWRVQPNTGELFF.

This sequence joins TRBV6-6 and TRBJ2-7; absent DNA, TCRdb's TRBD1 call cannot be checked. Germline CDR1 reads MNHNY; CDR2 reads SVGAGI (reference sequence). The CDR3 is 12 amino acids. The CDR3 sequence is CATVGGDYEQYF.

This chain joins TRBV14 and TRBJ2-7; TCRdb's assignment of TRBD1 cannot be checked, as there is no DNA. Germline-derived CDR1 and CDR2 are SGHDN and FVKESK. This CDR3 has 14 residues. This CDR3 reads CASSQEPGVYEQYF.